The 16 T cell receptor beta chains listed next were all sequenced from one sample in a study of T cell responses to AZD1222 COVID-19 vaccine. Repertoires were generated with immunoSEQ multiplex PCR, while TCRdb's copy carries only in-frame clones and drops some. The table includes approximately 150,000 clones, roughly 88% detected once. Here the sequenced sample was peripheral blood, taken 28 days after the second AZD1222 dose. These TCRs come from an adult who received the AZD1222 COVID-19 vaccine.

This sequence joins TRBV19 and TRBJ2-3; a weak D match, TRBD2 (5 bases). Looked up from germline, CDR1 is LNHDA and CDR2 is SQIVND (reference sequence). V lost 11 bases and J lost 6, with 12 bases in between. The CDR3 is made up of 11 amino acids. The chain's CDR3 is CAVAGFDTQYF. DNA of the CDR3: TGTGCCGTTGCGGGTTTTGATACGCAGTATTTT. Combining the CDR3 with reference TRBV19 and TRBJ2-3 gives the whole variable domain DGGITQSPKYLFRKEGQNVTLSCEQNLNHDAMYWYRQDPGQGLRLIYYSQIVNDFQKGDIAEGYSVSREKKESFPLTVTSAQKNPTAFYLCAVAGFDTQYFGPGTRLTVL.

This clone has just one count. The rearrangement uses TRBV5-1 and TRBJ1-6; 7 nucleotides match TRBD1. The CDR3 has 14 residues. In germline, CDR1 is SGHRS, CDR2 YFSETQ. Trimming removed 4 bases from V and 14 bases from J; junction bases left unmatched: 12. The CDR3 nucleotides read TGCGCCAGCAGCGCGACAGGGAACATGGAGGCCCTCCACTTT. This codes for CASSATGNMEALHF.

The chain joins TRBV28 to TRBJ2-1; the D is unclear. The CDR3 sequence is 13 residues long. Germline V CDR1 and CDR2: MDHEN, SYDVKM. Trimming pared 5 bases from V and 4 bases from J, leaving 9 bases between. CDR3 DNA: TGTGCCAGCAGTCTCGACTTATACAATGAGCAGTTCTTC. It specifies CASSLDLYNEQFF.

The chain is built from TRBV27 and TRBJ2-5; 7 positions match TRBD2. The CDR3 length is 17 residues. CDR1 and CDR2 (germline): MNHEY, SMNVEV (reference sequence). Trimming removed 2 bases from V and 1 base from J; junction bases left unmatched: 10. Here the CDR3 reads CASSLTPGQRGQETQYF. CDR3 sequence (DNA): TGTGCCAGCAGTTTAACCCCCGGGCAGCGGGGCCAAGAGACCCAGTACTTC.

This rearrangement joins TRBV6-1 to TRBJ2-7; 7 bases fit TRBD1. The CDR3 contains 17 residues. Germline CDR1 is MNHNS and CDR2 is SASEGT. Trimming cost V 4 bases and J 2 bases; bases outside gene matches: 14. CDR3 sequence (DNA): TGTGCCAGCAGTGCCGCACAGGGGTCGCTTGGGGCCTACGAGCAGTACTTC. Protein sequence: CASSAAQGSLGAYEQYF.

The chain's CDR3 is CAIRGGTEAFF. The CDR3 DNA sequence: TGTGCCATCAGGGGGGGCACTGAAGCTTTCTTT. V usage is TRBV10-3 and J usage is TRBJ1-1, with a weak D call TRBD1 (5 bases). The CDR3 covers 11 residues. Germline CDR1 and CDR2: ENHRY and SYGVKD. The V end lost 6 bases, the J end lost 4 bases, and 6 bases lay between the germline ends.

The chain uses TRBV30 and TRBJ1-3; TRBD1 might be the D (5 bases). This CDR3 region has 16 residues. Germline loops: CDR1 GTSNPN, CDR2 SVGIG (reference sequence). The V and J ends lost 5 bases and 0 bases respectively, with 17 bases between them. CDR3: CAWDALGRLSGNTIYF. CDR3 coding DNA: TGTGCCTGGGACGCCTTGGGACGGCTCTCTGGAAACACCATATATTTT.

This chain's CDR3 is CASSQMGAWDNEQFF. The CDR3 bases are TGTGCCAGCAGCCAAATGGGGGCTTGGGACAATGAGCAGTTCTTC. This rearrangement joins TRBV4-2 to TRBJ2-1; perhaps TRBD1 as D (6 bases). The CDR3 is 15 amino acids. The V end was cut by 2 bases, the J end by 5 bases, with 13 bases between. Germline CDR1 and CDR2: LGHNA and YNFKEQ.

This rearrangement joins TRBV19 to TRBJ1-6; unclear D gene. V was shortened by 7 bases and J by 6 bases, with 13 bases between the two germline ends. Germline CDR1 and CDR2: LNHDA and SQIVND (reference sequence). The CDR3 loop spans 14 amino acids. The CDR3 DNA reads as TGTGCCAGTACCGCCCAAACCCCTAATTCACCCCTCCACTTT. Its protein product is CASTAQTPNSPLHF.

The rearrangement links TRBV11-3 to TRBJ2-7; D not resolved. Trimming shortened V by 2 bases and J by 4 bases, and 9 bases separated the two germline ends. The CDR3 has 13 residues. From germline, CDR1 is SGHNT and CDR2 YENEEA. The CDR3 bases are TGTGCCAGCAGCTTATCGTCGGGTTACGAGCAGTACTTC. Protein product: CASSLSSGYEQYF.

The DNA of the CDR3 is TGTGCGTCGGCAGGCTCGGGAGACTATGGCTACACCTTC. Protein product: CASAGSGDYGYTF. The chain uses TRBV9 and TRBJ1-2; no firm D call. CDR1 and CDR2 from the germline V gene are SGDLS and YYNGEE. The CDR3 totals 13 residues. Variable domain in full (rest from reference TRBV9 and TRBJ1-2): DSGVTQTPKHLITATGQRVTLRCSPRSGDLSVYWYQQSLDQGLQFLIQYYNGEERAKGNILERFSAQQFPDLHSELNLSSLELGDSALYFCASAGSGDYGYTFGSGTRLTVV.

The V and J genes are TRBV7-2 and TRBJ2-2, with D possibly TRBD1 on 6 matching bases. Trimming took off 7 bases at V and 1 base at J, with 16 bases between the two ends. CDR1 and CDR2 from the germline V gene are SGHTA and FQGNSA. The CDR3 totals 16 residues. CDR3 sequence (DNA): TGTGCCAGCAAAATCTTTACGGGACAGAACACCGGGGAGCTGTTTTTT. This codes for CASKIFTGQNTGELFF.

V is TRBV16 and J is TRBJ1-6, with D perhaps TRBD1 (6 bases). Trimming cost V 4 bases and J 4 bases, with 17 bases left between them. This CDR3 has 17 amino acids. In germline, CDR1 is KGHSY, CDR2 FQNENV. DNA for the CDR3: TGTGCCAGCAGCCCTCCGGAGGGGGGAGATTATAATTCACCCCTCCACTTT. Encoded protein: CASSPPEGGDYNSPLHF. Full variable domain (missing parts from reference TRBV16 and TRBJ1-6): GEEVAQTPKHLVRGEGQKAKLYCAPIKGHSYVFWYQQVLKNEFKFLISFQNENVFDETGMPKERFSAKCLPNSPCSLEIQATKLEDSAVYFCASSPPEGGDYNSPLHFGNGTRLTVT.

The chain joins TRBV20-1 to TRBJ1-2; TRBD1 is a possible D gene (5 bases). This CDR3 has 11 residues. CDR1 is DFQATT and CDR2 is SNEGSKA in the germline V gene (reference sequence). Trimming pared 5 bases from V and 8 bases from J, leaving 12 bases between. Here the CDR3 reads CSAGKGRGYTF. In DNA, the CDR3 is TGCAGTGCTGGGAAGGGGAGAGGCTACACCTTC.

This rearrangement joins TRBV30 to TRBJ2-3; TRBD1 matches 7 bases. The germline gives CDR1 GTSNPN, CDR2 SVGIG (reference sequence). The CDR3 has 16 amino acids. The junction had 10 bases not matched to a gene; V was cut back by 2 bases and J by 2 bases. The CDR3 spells CAWSPPEGAVTDTQYF. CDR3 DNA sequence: TGTGCCTGGAGTCCCCCAGAGGGGGCGGTCACAGATACGCAGTATTTT.

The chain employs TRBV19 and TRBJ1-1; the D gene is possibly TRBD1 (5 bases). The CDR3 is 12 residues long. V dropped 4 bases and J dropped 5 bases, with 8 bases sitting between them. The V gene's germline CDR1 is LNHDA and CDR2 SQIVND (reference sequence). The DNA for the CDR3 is TGTGCCAGTAGTACAGGGTCGACTGAAGCTTTCTTT. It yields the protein CASSTGSTEAFF.